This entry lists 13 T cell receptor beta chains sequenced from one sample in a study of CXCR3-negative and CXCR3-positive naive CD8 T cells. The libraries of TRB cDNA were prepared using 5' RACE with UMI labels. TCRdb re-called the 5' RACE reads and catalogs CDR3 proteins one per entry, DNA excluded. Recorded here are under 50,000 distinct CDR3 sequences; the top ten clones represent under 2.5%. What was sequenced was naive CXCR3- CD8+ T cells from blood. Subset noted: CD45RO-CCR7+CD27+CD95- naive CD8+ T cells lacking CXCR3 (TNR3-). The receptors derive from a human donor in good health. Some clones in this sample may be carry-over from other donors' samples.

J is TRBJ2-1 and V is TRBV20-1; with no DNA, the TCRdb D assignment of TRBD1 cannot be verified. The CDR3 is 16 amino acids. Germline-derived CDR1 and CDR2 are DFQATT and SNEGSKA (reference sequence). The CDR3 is CSARDLAGPLDNEQFF.

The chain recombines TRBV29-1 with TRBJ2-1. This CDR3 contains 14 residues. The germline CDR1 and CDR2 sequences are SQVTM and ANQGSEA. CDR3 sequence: CSAETAVGEYEQYF.

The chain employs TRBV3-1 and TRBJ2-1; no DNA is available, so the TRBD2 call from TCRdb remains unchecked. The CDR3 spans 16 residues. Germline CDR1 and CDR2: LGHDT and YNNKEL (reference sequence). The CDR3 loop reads CASSQEGTSGHNEQFF.

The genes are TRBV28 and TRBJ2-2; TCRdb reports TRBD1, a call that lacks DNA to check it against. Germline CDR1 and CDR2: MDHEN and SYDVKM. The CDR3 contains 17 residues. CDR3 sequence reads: CASSFSSGTPNTGELFF.

This CDR3 is CASRITGAYYNEQFF. V usage is TRBV6-5 and J usage is TRBJ2-1; TCRdb's D call, TRBD1, is unchecked because there is no DNA. Looked up from germline, CDR1 is MNHEY and CDR2 is SVGAGI. This CDR3 comprises 15 residues.

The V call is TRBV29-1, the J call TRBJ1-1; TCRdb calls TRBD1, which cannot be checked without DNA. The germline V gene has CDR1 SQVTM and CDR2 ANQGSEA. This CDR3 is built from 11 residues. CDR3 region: CSGTENTEAFF.

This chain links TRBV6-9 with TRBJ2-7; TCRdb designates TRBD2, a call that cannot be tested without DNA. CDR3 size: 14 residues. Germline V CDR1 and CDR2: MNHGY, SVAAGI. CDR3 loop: CASRGLAGAYEQYF.

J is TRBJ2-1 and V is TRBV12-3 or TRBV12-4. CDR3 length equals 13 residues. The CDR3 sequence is CASSVDPFASRFF.

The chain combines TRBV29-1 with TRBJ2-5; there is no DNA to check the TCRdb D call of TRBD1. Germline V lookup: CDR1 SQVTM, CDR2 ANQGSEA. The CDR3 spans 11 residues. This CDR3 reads CSVGRGETQYF.

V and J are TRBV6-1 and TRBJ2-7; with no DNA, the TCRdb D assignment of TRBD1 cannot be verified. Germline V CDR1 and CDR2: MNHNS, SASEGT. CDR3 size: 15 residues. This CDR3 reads CASRETRTGAHEQYF.

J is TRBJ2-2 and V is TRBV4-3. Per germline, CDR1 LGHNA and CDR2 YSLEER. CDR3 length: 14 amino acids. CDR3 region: CASSQDERSGELFF.

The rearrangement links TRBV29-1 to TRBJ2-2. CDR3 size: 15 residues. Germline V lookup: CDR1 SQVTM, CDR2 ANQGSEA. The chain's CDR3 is CSVESDTTNTGELFF.

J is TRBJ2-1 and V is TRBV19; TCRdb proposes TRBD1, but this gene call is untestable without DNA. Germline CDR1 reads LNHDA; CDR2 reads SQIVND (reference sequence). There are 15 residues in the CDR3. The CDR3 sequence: CASSIAGTGNGEQFF. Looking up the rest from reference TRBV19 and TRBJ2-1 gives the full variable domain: DGGITQSPKYLFRKEGQNVTLSCEQNLNHDAMYWYRQDPGQGLRLIYYSQIVNDFQKGDIAEGYSVSREKKESFPLTVTSAQKNPTAFYLCASSIAGTGNGEQFFGPGTRLTVL.